Listed below are T cell receptor beta chains from one sample, sequenced in a study of PD-1 blockade in classical Hodgkin lymphoma. The repertoire was sequenced with immunoSEQ multiplex PCR; TCRdb's copy has only in-frame clones and lacks some. Here the sample spans under 80,000 clones, over 90% being singletons. Material: peripheral blood mononuclear cells (PBMCs). These receptors originate from a human donor with classical Hodgkin lymphoma. The conserved cysteine and the conserved F or W are not part of the CDR3 here. Some rows have no size entry. The others give once, few or many, or a class for an expanded clone.

TRBJ2-7	TRBV28	NA	ASRRASGTYEQY
TRBJ1-2	TRBV5-5	once	ASSPRGRGYGYT
TRBJ1-5	TRBV6-5	NA	ASSSHQPQH
TRBJ1-1	TRBV6-1	NA	ASSDPGASRGTEAF
TRBJ2-5	TRBV5-8	NA	ASSPGLAAYQETQY
TRBJ2-3	TRBV7-5	NA	ARSPYTQY
TRBJ2-2	TRBV5-6	NA	ASSVRVNTGELF
TRBJ1-1	TRBV18	NA	ASSLSTENTEAF
TRBJ1-1	TRBV5-1	NA	ASRRTENTEAF
TRBJ2-3	TRBV19	once	ASSTAGLGDTQY
TRBJ1-1	TRBV19	NA	ALSAGSTEAF
TRBJ2-7	TRBV7-2	once	ASSLDYEQY
TRBJ1-1	TRBV6-5	NA	ASSYSRQNTEAF
TRBJ1-2	TRBV11-2	NA	ASSLEEGARNGYT
TRBJ2-5	TRBV5-4	NA	ASSLRRNQETQY
TRBJ2-1	TRBV30	NA	AWAILARTYNEQF
TRBJ2-4	TRBV2	NA	ASSVLGTSTPGLSIQY
TRBJ2-3	TRBV28	NA	ASSSSGRAADTQY
TRBJ1-1	TRBV4-3	NA	ASSQDSTEAF
TRBJ1-5	TRBV19	NA	ASSIDGGKGQPQH
TRBJ1-5	TRBV4-1	once	ASSQEGGIYQPQH
TRBJ1-5	TRBV30	few	AWNLGTRNQPQH